A selection of T cell receptor beta chains follows, all from one sample in a study of control samples from healthy donors and cancer patients. Here immunoSEQ multiplex PCR was the method, and the copy in TCRdb shows in-frame clones only, minus some. Of more than 120,000 clones in the sample, 75% to 95% were seen once. The specimen sequenced was blood. Every receptor here comes from a young man in good health. CDR3s include the opening cysteine and the closing phenylalanine or tryptophan. Each record gives: clone size, V gene, J gene, D gene, CDR3 protein, CDR3 DNA. A D gene is named only where the DNA matches it firmly. A row's size may be missing; if present it is once, few, many or a size class.

>once|TRBV18|TRBJ1-5|TRBD1
CASSPTGGPQPQHF
TGTGCCAGCTCCCCTACAGGGGGCCCTCAGCCCCAGCATTTT
>.|TRBV6-5|TRBJ1-2|.
CASRPSGGGNGYTF
TGTGCCAGCAGGCCGTCGGGGGGGGGAAATGGCTACACCTTC
>.|TRBV5-1|TRBJ1-1|.
CASSLSTRNTEAFF
TGCGCCAGCAGCCTGTCCACAAGGAACACTGAAGCTTTCTTT
>once|TRBV5-1|TRBJ2-7|TRBD1
CASSSHTGTALYEQYF
TGCGCCAGCAGCTCCCATACCGGGACAGCACTGTACGAGCAGTACTTC
>few|TRBV5-5|TRBJ2-3|.
CASSPGTSTDTQYF
TGTGCCAGCAGCCCCGGGACTAGCACAGATACGCAGTATTTT
>.|TRBV9|TRBJ2-7|.
CASSVESRQGLDEQYF
TGTGCCAGCAGCGTAGAGTCTAGACAGGGACTGGACGAGCAGTACTTC
>few|TRBV21-1|TRBJ1-5|.
CASSNNPQPQHF
TGTGCCAGCAGCAACAACCCTCAGCCCCAGCATTTT
>.|TRBV2|TRBJ1-5|TRBD1
CASNGQGLNNQPQHF
TGTGCCAGCAACGGACAGGGCCTAAATAATCAGCCCCAGCATTTT
>.|TRBV24-1|TRBJ2-3|.
CATSDFAGGGADTQYF
TGTGCCACCAGTGATTTCGCTGGAGGAGGGGCAGATACGCAGTATTTT
>.|TRBV18|TRBJ1-4|.
CASSSTTTSSTNEKLFF
TGTGCCAGCTCCAGTACGACTACATCATCAACTAATGAAAAACTGTTTTTT
>.|TRBV2|TRBJ2-3|.
CASSETGEADTQYF
TGTGCCAGCAGTGAAACGGGCGAGGCAGATACGCAGTATTTT
>.|TRBV18|TRBJ1-2|TRBD1
CASSTGTEFNYGYTF
TGTGCCAGCTCAACCGGGACAGAATTTAACTATGGCTACACCTTC
>.|TRBV9|TRBJ2-3|TRBD2
CASSVVGGAWTDTQYF
TGTGCCAGCAGCGTAGTCGGGGGGGCTTGGACAGATACGCAGTATTTT
>.|TRBV6-5|TRBJ1-1|.
CASSLQGEVTEAFF
TGTGCCAGCAGTCTGCAGGGAGAGGTCACTGAAGCTTTCTTT
>.|TRBV7-2|TRBJ1-2|.
CASSLAGTPPSQNYGYTF
TGTGCCAGCAGCTTAGCCGGGACCCCTCCTTCGCAAAACTATGGCTACACCTTC
>.|TRBV11-2|TRBJ1-3|.
CASSLGTAGNTIYF
TGTGCCAGCAGCTTAGGGACAGCTGGAAACACCATATATTTT
>.|TRBV5-1|TRBJ2-3|TRBD1
CASSQPTGDPQYF
TGCGCCAGCAGCCAACCGACAGGGGACCCGCAGTATTTT
>.|TRBV6-2/TRBV6-3|TRBJ2-2|TRBD2
CASSYSLAGGNTGELFF
TGTGCCAGCAGTTACTCGCTAGCGGGGGGGAACACCGGGGAGCTGTTTTTT
>.|TRBV25-1|TRBJ2-2|.
CASSEYPSTGELFF
TGTGCCAGCAGTGAATATCCCAGCACCGGGGAGCTGTTTTTT
>.|TRBV9|TRBJ1-3|TRBD1
CASSPFGGQGVNSGNTIYF
TGTGCCAGCAGCCCCTTTGGGGGACAGGGGGTAAATTCTGGAAACACCATATATTTT
>.|TRBV5-6|TRBJ2-7|TRBD2
CASSSGLATHEQYF
TGTGCCAGCAGCTCAGGACTAGCGACGCACGAGCAGTACTTC
>.|TRBV3-1/TRBV3-2|TRBJ2-1|TRBD2
CASSLSAGGRNEQFF
TGTGCCAGCAGCCTGTCAGCGGGGGGCCGTAATGAGCAGTTCTTC
>.|TRBV9|TRBJ1-4|TRBD1
CASSPGQGEKLFF
TGTGCCAGCAGCCCAGGACAGGGTGAAAAACTGTTTTTT
>.|TRBV18|TRBJ2-3|.
CASSSGLLGTDTQYF
TGTGCCAGCTCATCAGGACTTCTGGGGACAGATACGCAGTATTTT
>.|TRBV5-4|TRBJ1-5|.
CASSWFRDSNQPQHF
TGTGCCAGCAGCTGGTTCAGGGATAGCAATCAGCCCCAGCATTTT
>.|TRBV6-5|TRBJ1-1|.
CASSYDGAGREAFF
TGTGCCAGCAGTTACGATGGGGCAGGGAGGGAAGCTTTCTTT
>.|TRBV9|TRBJ2-3|TRBD1
CASSVEGAEDTQYF
TGTGCCAGCAGCGTAGAGGGGGCTGAAGATACGCAGTATTTT
>.|TRBV25-1|TRBJ1-6|.
CASSEVVGIEAASPLHF
TGTGCCAGCAGTGAGGTAGTAGGGATTGAGGCGGCTTCACCCCTCCACTTT
>.|TRBV4-2|TRBJ1-2|TRBD1
CASSQESGTGNYGYTF
TGTGCCAGCAGCCAAGAGTCCGGGACAGGGAACTATGGCTACACCTTC
>.|TRBV6-5|TRBJ1-2|TRBD1
CASSSASRGLNGYTF
TGTGCCAGCAGTTCAGCCAGCAGGGGGCTTAATGGCTACACCTTC
>.|TRBV2|TRBJ1-4|TRBD1
CASPERGTGNRATNEKLFF
TGTGCCAGCCCCGAACGGGGGACAGGGAATCGGGCAACTAATGAAAAACTGTTTTTT
>.|TRBV7-8|TRBJ2-7|.
CASSLGVLGEQYF
TGTGCCAGCAGCTTAGGGGTCTTGGGGGAGCAGTACTTC
>.|TRBV19|TRBJ2-3|.
CASSISGVRDTQYF
TGTGCCAGTAGTATATCAGGGGTTAGGGATACGCAGTATTTT
>.|TRBV6-5|TRBJ1-5|.
CASRPNTGGNQPQHF
TGTGCCAGCAGACCGAATACGGGGGGAAATCAGCCCCAGCATTTT
>.|TRBV6-6|TRBJ2-7|.
CASSFPDRNPSYEQYF
TGTGCCAGCAGTTTCCCCGACAGGAATCCATCCTACGAGCAGTACTTC
>.|TRBV4-1|TRBJ2-3|.
CASSQVGFGVTDTQYF
TGCGCCAGCAGCCAAGTGGGATTTGGAGTAACAGATACGCAGTATTTT
>.|TRBV9|TRBJ1-1|.
CASSVVEGMNTEAFF
TGTGCCAGCAGCGTAGTGGAGGGAATGAACACTGAAGCTTTCTTT
>.|TRBV25-1|TRBJ2-7|.
CASSDGGEQYF
TGTGCCAGCAGTGATGGGGGGGAGCAGTACTTC
>.|TRBV11-2|TRBJ2-5|TRBD1
CASSTDRVQETQYF
TGTGCCAGCAGCACCGACAGGGTTCAAGAGACCCAGTACTTC
>.|TRBV27|TRBJ2-7|.
CASSWGSSYEQYF
TGTGCCAGCAGTTGGGGGAGCTCCTACGAGCAGTACTTC
>.|TRBV10-2|TRBJ1-1|.
CASSGNRNTEAFF
TGCGCCAGCAGCGGGAACAGGAACACTGAAGCTTTCTTT
>.|TRBV5-1|TRBJ2-1|.
CASSLDSGYNEQFF
TGCGCCAGCAGCTTGGACTCCGGGTACAATGAGCAGTTCTTC
>.|TRBV20-1|TRBJ1-1|.
CSALDNPEAFF
TGCAGTGCTCTGGACAACCCTGAAGCTTTCTTT
>.|TRBV27|TRBJ2-1|TRBD2
CASSLSGSYNEQFF
TGTGCCAGCAGTTTGAGCGGGAGCTACAATGAGCAGTTCTTC
>.|TRBV19|TRBJ1-4|TRBD1
CATEEDRGEKLFF
TGTGCCACCGAGGAGGACAGGGGGGAAAAACTGTTTTTT
>few|TRBV15|TRBJ1-5|.
CATSGGGNQPQHF
TGTGCCACCAGCGGGGGAGGGAATCAGCCCCAGCATTTT
>.|TRBV2|TRBJ1-2|.
CASSAGTGGYTF
TGTGCCAGCAGTGCAGGGACCGGCGGCTACACCTTC
>.|TRBV3-1/TRBV3-2|TRBJ2-2|TRBD2
CASSQVGGSNTGELFF
TGTGCCAGCAGCCAAGTCGGGGGGTCTAACACCGGGGAGCTGTTTTTT
>.|TRBV9|TRBJ2-6|.
CASSNPRKGLSSGANVLTF
TGTGCCAGCAGCAATCCCCGGAAGGGGTTGTCCTCTGGGGCCAACGTCCTGACTTTC
>.|TRBV5-4|TRBJ2-1|.
CASSLIGGGNEQFF
TGTGCCAGCAGCTTGATAGGAGGCGGGAATGAGCAGTTCTTC
>.|TRBV9|TRBJ1-2|TRBD1
CASSPLRDRDGYTF
TGTGCCAGCAGCCCATTACGGGACAGGGATGGCTACACCTTC
>.|TRBV11-2|TRBJ2-7|.
CASSPQGFYEQYF
TGTGCCAGCAGCCCCCAGGGTTTCTACGAGCAGTACTTC
>.|TRBV21-1|TRBJ2-3|.
CASSRKGKTTQYF
TGTGCCAGCAGCAGAAAGGGGAAGACTACGCAGTATTTT
>few|TRBV19|TRBJ1-1|.
CASSIGTQNTEAFF
TGTGCCAGTAGTATAGGAACACAGAACACTGAAGCTTTCTTT
>.|TRBV15|TRBJ1-2|.
CATSIDPDYGYTF
TGTGCCACCAGCATTGACCCAGACTATGGCTACACCTTC
>.|TRBV7-2|TRBJ2-2|.
CASSLDWGAGELFF
TGTGCCAGCAGCTTAGATTGGGGGGCCGGGGAGCTGTTTTTT
>.|TRBV19|TRBJ1-2|TRBD1
CASSIVRTGGTNGYTF
TGTGCCAGTAGTATAGTTCGGACAGGGGGGACGAATGGCTACACCTTC